These 29 T cell receptor beta chains came from one sample sequenced in a study of blood T cells in healthy people across ages. Then a second PCR, running roughly 7 to 11 cycles, was carried out with a sample-barcoded 5' primer and a J-beta primer mix. TCRdb fed the 5' RACE reads into MiXCR, producing one record per CDR3 protein. Of over 1,500,000 distinct CDR3 sequences detected, 35% to 50% appear once; the ten largest clones hold roughly 23%. Sequences were obtained from blood. The source is a human donor in good health.

The chain is built from TRBV20-1 and TRBJ1-2; 7 positions agree with TRBD1. V shed 2 bases, J shed 6 bases, and the junction held 6 bases outside the gene matches. Germline CDR1 and CDR2: DFQATT and SNEGSKA (reference sequence). The CDR3 runs to 13 residues. DNA of the CDR3: TGCAGTGCTAGACCCGGGACAGTAAATGGCTACACCTTC. This gives the protein CSARPGTVNGYTF.

This clonotype was detected only a few times. This chain links TRBV6-2 or TRBV6-3 with TRBJ1-1; the D is unclear. Looked up from germline, CDR1 is MNHEY and CDR2 is SVGEGT. The CDR3 has 12 residues. The V end was cut by 2 bases, the J end by 7 bases, with 8 bases between. The CDR3 is CASSYGEGEAFF. The CDR3 DNA sequence: TGTGCCAGCAGTTACGGGGAGGGTGAAGCTTTCTTT.

This clonotype was seen more than once but under ten times. The V call is TRBV24-1, the J call TRBJ1-5; TRBD1 matches at 10 bases. The junction had 9 bases not matched to a gene; V was cut back by 3 bases and J by 5 bases. CDR1 is KGHDR, CDR2 SFDVKD, per germline. This CDR3 is 17 amino acids long. Here the CDR3 reads CATSDTKTGGLDQPQHF. As DNA, the CDR3 is TGTGCCACCAGTGATACTAAGACAGGGGGCTTGGATCAGCCCCAGCATTTT.

The V call is TRBV11-1, the J call TRBJ2-3; D gene unclear. The CDR3 contains 12 residues. Germline lookup yields CDR1 SGHAT and CDR2 FQDESV (reference sequence). V was pared by 1 base and J by 7 bases, with 6 bases between. In nucleotides, the CDR3 is TGTGCCAGCAGCTTAGAGTTTCATACGCAGTATTTT. Encoded protein: CASSLEFHTQYF.

The rearrangement joins TRBV20-1 to TRBJ2-1; 13 nucleotides align to TRBD2. V lost 6 bases to trimming and J lost 6 bases; unmatched junction nucleotides: 5. The CDR3 length is 14 residues. In germline, CDR1 is DFQATT, CDR2 SNEGSKA (reference sequence). The CDR3 nucleotides read TGCAGTGCAGGCGGACTAGCGGGGGCCAATGAGCAGTTCTTC. It yields the protein CSAGGLAGANEQFF.

The genes are TRBV29-1 and TRBJ2-7; weak D call: TRBD2 (5 bases). Between the trimmed V and J ends, which lost 4 bases and 1 base, there was a span of 14 bases. Germline V gives CDR1 SQVTM, CDR2 ANQGSEA. The CDR3 consists of 14 residues. CDR3 in amino acids: CSVVPWTGSYEQYF. CDR3 nucleotides: TGCAGCGTTGTACCCTGGACGGGATCCTACGAGCAGTACTTC.

CDR3 amino acids: CASSPLGGGIYEQYF. DNA for the CDR3: TGTGCCAGCAGCCCTTTGGGCGGAGGAATTTACGAGCAGTACTTC. V usage is TRBV7-2 and J usage is TRBJ2-7, with D maybe TRBD2 (5 bases). Germline V gene data show CDR1 as SGHTA and CDR2 as FQGNSA. Trimming removed 5 bases at V and 4 bases at J, with 18 bases between. The length of the CDR3 is 15 residues.

The chain combines TRBV15 with TRBJ2-7; 7 bases agree with TRBD1. The J call may be faulty, since TRBJ2-5 better matches the DNA end. Germline CDR1 reads LNHNV; CDR2 reads YYDKDF (reference sequence). The CDR3 length is 17 residues. Written as DNA, the CDR3 is TGTGCCACCAGCAGGGTTTCCGGGACAGCATTCGGAGAGACCCAGTACTTC. It encodes CATSRVSGTAFGETQYF.

DNA of the CDR3: TGCAGCGTTGAAGCGGCTGGACAGTCCTATGGCTACACCTTC. Its protein product is CSVEAAGQSYGYTF. The chain employs TRBV29-1 and TRBJ1-2; weak D call: TRBD1 (6 bases). The V end was cut by 1 base, the J end by 4 bases, with 13 bases between. In germline, CDR1 is SQVTM, CDR2 ANQGSEA. This CDR3 has 14 residues.

The table lists this clonotype with a few counts. CDR3 amino acids: CSARSGSDYEQYF. Here the CDR3 DNA reads TGCAGTGCTAGATCCGGGTCCGATTACGAGCAGTACTTC. The J gene is TRBJ2-7, the V gene TRBV20-1; D call uncertain. Germline CDR1 is DFQATT and CDR2 is SNEGSKA (reference sequence). Deletions cut 2 bases from V and 4 bases from J, with 12 bases between. The CDR3 runs 13 residues.

This clonotype was observed a few times. This chain uses TRBV20-1 with TRBJ2-3; 9 bases fit TRBD2. V trimming: 0 bases; J trimming: 1 base; junction bases outside the gene matches: 5. The CDR3 consists of 16 residues. Germline CDR1 reads DFQATT; CDR2 reads SNEGSKA (reference sequence). As DNA, the CDR3 is TGCAGTGCTAGAGATCCGAGGACTAGCGGCACAGATACGCAGTATTTT. It translates to CSARDPRTSGTDTQYF.

This clonotype was seen more than once but under ten times. The rearrangement joins TRBV7-3 to TRBJ2-1; perhaps TRBD1 as D (7 bases). Trimming pared 5 bases from V and 2 bases from J, leaving 16 bases between. The CDR3 extends over 16 amino acids. In germline, CDR1 is SGHTA, CDR2 FQGTGA. The CDR3 nucleotides read TGTGCCAGCAGCCCACTCGGAGGGGGCACCTACAATGAGCAGTTCTTC. The encoded protein is CASSPLGGGTYNEQFF.

The chain combines TRBV5-1 with TRBJ2-1; D gene unclear. Trimming shortened V by 0 bases and J by 0 bases, and 7 bases separated the two germline ends. In germline, CDR1 is SGHRS, CDR2 YFSETQ. The CDR3 is made up of 15 amino acids. The CDR3 is CASSLDLDSYNEQFF. The CDR3 DNA reads as TGCGCCAGCAGCTTGGATCTCGACTCCTACAATGAGCAGTTCTTC.

The sample holds many counts of this clonotype. Its ends do not fully match the called genes, so a read error is possible. J is TRBJ2-5 and V is TRBV5-1; 15 bases align to TRBD2. Germline V CDR1 and CDR2: SGHRS, YFSETQ. The CDR3 loop spans 15 amino acids. CDR3 loop: CASSRTSGGAETQYF. CDR3 nucleotides: TGTGCCAGCAGCCGGACTAGCGGGGGGGCTGAGACCCAGTACTTC.

The rearrangement links TRBV5-1 to TRBJ1-4, with D perhaps matching TRBD1 (5 bases). The V end was cut by 4 bases, the J end by 7 bases, with 20 bases between. Per the germline V gene, CDR1 is SGHRS and CDR2 is YFSETQ. The CDR3 spans 16 residues. In DNA form, the CDR3 reads TGCGCCAGCAGCCCCACCATTAACGGGGGTGGTGAAAAACTGTTTTTT. Its translation: CASSPTINGGGEKLFF.

In nucleotides, the CDR3 is TGTGCCAGCAGTTACTCGTTCCACGAAAAACTGTTTTTT. Amino acids: CASSYSFHEKLFF. The chain is built from TRBV6-6 and TRBJ1-4, with unresolved D. Trimming stripped 0 bases from V and 8 bases from J, with 7 bases between. Per the germline V gene, CDR1 is MNHNY and CDR2 is SVGAGI (reference sequence). This CDR3 has 13 residues.

The rearrangement links TRBV12-5 to TRBJ1-5; perhaps TRBD1 as D (5 bases). The V gene lost 5 bases and the J gene lost 2 bases, with 16 bases spanning the gap. Germline V gene lookup returns CDR1 LGHNT and CDR2 FRNRAP. The CDR3 length is 16 residues. The CDR3 DNA follows: TGTGCTAGTGGTCCAACTCGCCAGGGCGGCAATCAGCCCCAGCATTTT. Its protein product is CASGPTRQGGNQPQHF.

A few counts support this clonotype. The chain is built from TRBV29-1 and TRBJ1-2, with D maybe TRBD1 (5 bases). The germline V gene encodes CDR1 SQVTM and CDR2 ANQGSEA. The CDR3 consists of 15 residues. Trimming took off 5 bases at V and 0 bases at J, with 16 bases between the two ends. CDR3 residues: CSVWDRLLANYGYTF. In nucleotides, the CDR3 is TGCAGCGTTTGGGACCGACTTTTAGCTAACTATGGCTACACCTTC.

This clonotype was seen a handful of times. This chain uses TRBV10-3 with TRBJ2-7; D gene unclear. The CDR3 runs to 14 residues. The V end was cut by 3 bases, the J end by 5 bases, with 14 bases between. Germline CDR1 reads ENHRY; CDR2 reads SYGVKD. The CDR3 bases are TGTGCCATCAGTGATGTTCCCCGTCTCCACGAGCAGTACTTC. Its protein is CAISDVPRLHEQYF.

The gene calls are TRBV10-3 and TRBJ2-7; 10 nucleotides match TRBD2. This CDR3 is built from 13 residues. Trimming took 8 bases from V and 3 from J; bases not matched to a gene: 4. The germline V gene has CDR1 ENHRY and CDR2 SYGVKD. The CDR3 DNA reads TGTGCCATCGGAACTAGCGGGAACTACGAGCAGTACTTC. Translating it yields CAIGTSGNYEQYF.

The V and J genes are TRBV6-2 or TRBV6-3 and TRBJ1-2; no reliable D call. Per the germline V gene, CDR1 is MNHEY and CDR2 is SVGEGT. Deletions cut 0 bases from V and 2 bases from J, with 10 bases between. This CDR3 contains 15 residues. The CDR3 nucleotides read TGTGCCAGCAGTTACTCCTCCGAATGGAACTATGGCTACACCTTC. Encoded protein: CASSYSSEWNYGYTF.

Only a few counts were recorded for this clonotype. The chain employs TRBV4-1 and TRBJ1-4; no firm D call. The V end lost 3 bases, the J end lost 8 bases, and 7 bases lay between the germline ends. The CDR3 runs 12 residues. CDR1 MGHRA and CDR2 YSYEKL come from the germline V gene. CDR3 residues: CASSHLEEKLFF. CDR3 nucleotides: TGCGCCAGCAGCCATCTTGAGGAAAAACTGTTTTTT.

The gene calls are TRBV7-3 and TRBJ2-5; the D is unclear. V was clipped by 5 bases and J by 5 bases, with 12 bases between them. The V gene's germline CDR1 is SGHTA and CDR2 FQGTGA. The CDR3 is 13 amino acids. The CDR3 here is CASSRVYGETQYF. DNA of the CDR3: TGTGCCAGCAGCAGGGTTTACGGGGAGACCCAGTACTTC.

This clonotype was detected only once. CDR3 in DNA: TGCAGTGCTAGTAGTCGGGACGGAAACTACGAGCAGTACTTC. Encoded protein: CSASSRDGNYEQYF. The chain uses TRBV20-1 and TRBJ2-7; TRBD1 or TRBD2 may be the D gene (5 bases each). With 3 bases removed from V and 3 bases from J, the gap between germline ends came to 15 bases. This CDR3 contains 14 residues. CDR1 is DFQATT, CDR2 SNEGSKA, per germline (reference sequence).

V is TRBV10-3 and J is TRBJ2-1, with a possible D match to TRBD2 (6 bases). Trimming left V 9 bases short and J 7 bases short, with 19 bases between. There are 14 residues in the CDR3. Germline values: CDR1 ENHRY, CDR2 SYGVKD. The CDR3 here is CAISEGRERNEQFF. The CDR3 DNA is TGTGCCATATCGGAGGGAAGGGAAAGGAATGAGCAGTTCTTC.

The V gene is TRBV5-1, the J gene TRBJ2-4; 8 positions agree with TRBD1. The last part of the DNA fits TRBJ2-7 better; the J call may be wrong. This CDR3 is built from 16 residues. Germline V gene sequence: CDR1 SGHRS, CDR2 YFSETQ. CDR3 nucleotide sequence: TGCGCCAGCAGCAAGGACTCCGGGACAGGACTCTACGAGCAGTACTTC. Amino acid sequence: CASSKDSGTGLYEQYF.

The rearrangement uses TRBV6-6 and TRBJ1-5; TRBD1 is a possible D gene (6 bases). Looked up from germline, CDR1 is MNHNY and CDR2 is SVGAGI (reference sequence). Trimming pared 5 bases from V and 2 bases from J, leaving 13 bases between. CDR3 length: 15 residues. As DNA, the CDR3 is TGTGCCAGCAGTGCAGCAGCAGGGGGCAATCAGCCCCAGCATTTT. Its translation: CASSAAAGGNQPQHF.

In this sample, this clonotype turned up a few times. This chain connects TRBV5-1 to TRBJ2-7; perhaps D is TRBD1 or TRBD2 (5 bases each). Germline lookup yields CDR1 SGHRS and CDR2 YFSETQ. Trimming took 5 bases from V and 0 from J, leaving 15 bases between them. The CDR3 totals 15 residues. CDR3 DNA sequence: TGCGCCAGCAGAACGTGGCCAGGGAGCTCCTACGAGCAGTACTTC. Translation gives CASRTWPGSSYEQYF.

This clonotype was seen a handful of times. The rearrangement uses TRBV5-1 and TRBJ2-7, with TRBD1 matching over 8 bases. Germline lookup yields CDR1 SGHRS and CDR2 YFSETQ. The CDR3 consists of 15 residues. Germline trimming cut 0 bases from V and 3 bases from J; bases unmatched to any gene: 5. CDR3 residues: CASSLDSGGFYEQYF. The CDR3 DNA follows: TGCGCCAGCAGCTTGGACTCAGGGGGCTTCTACGAGCAGTACTTC.